These 19 T cell receptor beta chains were sequenced from one sample in a study of T cell responses to AZD1222 COVID-19 vaccine. The data were produced by immunoSEQ multiplex PCR, yet TCRdb's version contains in-frame clones alone and is incomplete. The table includes approximately 120,000 clones, about 87% detected once. Sequenced material: peripheral blood, taken on day 0 of AZD1222 vaccination. These TCRs come from an adult in good health.

The chain uses TRBV7-2 and TRBJ2-5; D perhaps matches TRBD1 (5 bases). CDR1 and CDR2 (germline): SGHTA, FQGNSA. Deletions cut 1 base from V and 7 bases from J, with 13 bases between. The CDR3 totals 14 residues. The CDR3 is CASSLDGAAWTQYF. The CDR3 DNA reads as TGTGCCAGCAGCTTAGATGGGGCCGCCTGGACCCAGTACTTC.

This chain uses TRBV24-1 with TRBJ2-2; D is perhaps TRBD1 (6 bases). The germline V gene has CDR1 KGHDR and CDR2 SFDVKD. The CDR3 loop spans 15 amino acids. V gave up 5 bases and J gave up 3 bases, with 12 bases separating them. As DNA, the CDR3 is TGTGCCACCAGTGCCACCTCAGGGGACACCGGGGAGCTGTTTTTT. Translating it yields CATSATSGDTGELFF.

The rearrangement joins TRBV14 to TRBJ2-7; D may be TRBD1 or TRBD2 (5 bases each). Germline values: CDR1 SGHDN, CDR2 FVKESK. The V end was cut by 3 bases, the J end by 0 bases, with 9 bases between. The CDR3 sequence is 14 residues long. CDR3 DNA sequence: TGTGCCAGCAGCCAGTGGGGGTCCTCCTACGAGCAGTACTTC. Amino acids: CASSQWGSSYEQYF.

The chain uses TRBV4-1 and TRBJ1-6; tentative D call: TRBD1 (6 bases). The germline V gene encodes CDR1 MGHRA and CDR2 YSYEKL. This CDR3 is 15 amino acids long. The V end was cut by 1 base, the J end by 7 bases, with 11 bases between. CDR3 residues: CASSQGPGANSPLHF. The CDR3 nucleotides read TGCGCCAGCAGCCAAGGCCCAGGGGCCAATTCACCCCTCCACTTT.

Here the CDR3 DNA reads TGTGCCAGCCAGGGCCTCGACCCTCGGGAAGATACGCAGTATTTT. Protein sequence: CASQGLDPREDTQYF. The rearrangement links TRBV27 to TRBJ2-3; TRBD1 or TRBD2 may be the D gene (5 bases each). Germline V gene data show CDR1 as MNHEY and CDR2 as SMNVEV (reference sequence). The CDR3 totals 15 residues. V lost 8 bases and J 5 bases, leaving 20 bases between the germline ends.

The genes are TRBV4-1 and TRBJ2-1, with 8 bases lining up with TRBD2. The V segment lost 2 bases and the J segment 2 bases; nucleotides outside the gene matches: 5. Germline lookup yields CDR1 MGHRA and CDR2 YSYEKL. The length of the CDR3 is 16 residues. CDR3 coding DNA: TGCGCCAGCAGCCAAATAGCGGGACGCGCCTACAATGAGCAGTTCTTC. Protein product: CASSQIAGRAYNEQFF.

J is TRBJ2-5 and V is TRBV11-2; D gene ambiguous. Germline V gene sequence: CDR1 SGHAT, CDR2 FQNNGV. This CDR3 comprises 11 residues. Trimming removed 5 bases from V and 2 bases from J, with 3 bases in between. The CDR3 region is CASSTQETQYF. CDR3 coding DNA: TGTGCCAGCAGCACACAAGAGACCCAGTACTTC.

The chain uses TRBV19 and TRBJ2-7; D unresolved. Germline V lookup: CDR1 LNHDA, CDR2 SQIVND (reference sequence). This CDR3 spans 15 amino acids. Deletions cut 6 bases from V and 3 bases from J, with 18 bases between. The CDR3 DNA follows: TGTGCCAGTAGCCCCTCCCCCCCTCTCCGCTACGAGCAGTACTTC. Protein: CASSPSPPLRYEQYF.

This clone was counted once. The J gene is TRBJ1-1, the V gene TRBV24-1; D is undetermined. V was trimmed by 7 bases and J by 1 base, leaving 9 bases between them. This CDR3 is 13 amino acids long. Germline CDR1 reads KGHDR; CDR2 reads SFDVKD. The CDR3 coding sequence is TGTGCCACCAGGGTCGGCTCGAACACTGAAGCTTTCTTT. Protein sequence: CATRVGSNTEAFF.

V and J are TRBV14 and TRBJ2-3; D is possibly TRBD2 (6 bases). The V gene lost 0 bases and the J gene lost 3 bases, with 13 bases spanning the gap. This CDR3 is 16 amino acids long. The germline CDR1 and CDR2 sequences are SGHDN and FVKESK. CDR3 sequence (DNA): TGTGCCAGCAGCCAAGACGCGGGGTTGACAACAGATACGCAGTATTTT. This codes for CASSQDAGLTTDTQYF. Full variable domain (remainder filled in from reference TRBV14 and TRBJ2-3): EAGVTQFPSHSVIEKGQTVTLRCDPISGHDNLYWYRRVMGKEIKFLLHFVKESKQDESGMPNNRFLAERTGGTYSTLKVQPAELEDSGVYFCASSQDAGLTTDTQYFGPGTRLTVL.

The V call is TRBV5-4, the J call TRBJ2-2, with D maybe TRBD1 (5 bases). The V end lost 0 bases, the J end lost 1 base, and 13 bases lay between the germline ends. CDR1 and CDR2 (germline): SGHNT, YYREEE (reference sequence). The length of the CDR3 is 17 residues. The CDR3 bases are TGTGCCAGCAGCTTGGAGGCAGGGCCCTGGAACACCGGGGAGCTGTTTTTT. This gives the protein CASSLEAGPWNTGELFF.

The chain is built from TRBV7-8 and TRBJ2-7, with D perhaps assigned TRBD1 or TRBD2 (6 bases each). The CDR3 contains 16 residues. Trimming left V 4 bases short and J 0 bases short, with 16 bases between. In germline, CDR1 is SGHVS, CDR2 FQNEAQ. The CDR3 DNA reads TGTGCCAGCAGCTCACCGGGGGCGGGAAGCTCCTACGAGCAGTACTTC. Translation: CASSSPGAGSSYEQYF.

The chain links TRBV7-3 to TRBJ2-2, with D tentatively TRBD1 (6 bases). Germline CDR1 and CDR2: SGHTA and FQGTGA. There are 15 residues in the CDR3. V was cut by 3 bases and J by 6 bases, with 14 bases left in between. The CDR3 bases are TGTGCCAGCAGCTTTGTGGGCCCAGGGGCCGGGGAGCTGTTTTTT. It codes for CASSFVGPGAGELFF.

The V gene is TRBV11-2, the J gene TRBJ2-5; weak D call: TRBD1 (5 bases). CDR3 size: 15 residues. Per germline, CDR1 SGHAT and CDR2 FQNNGV. Trimming cost V 2 bases and J 1 base, with 11 bases left between them. CDR3 nucleotide sequence: TGTGCCAGCAGCTTACAGGGAATGGGCCAAGAGACCCAGTACTTC. Its translation is CASSLQGMGQETQYF.

The chain has TRBV5-1 and TRBJ1-1; no firm D call. V shed 2 bases and J shed 2 bases, with 1 base lying between them. The CDR3 consists of 11 residues. Germline V CDR1 and CDR2: SGHRS, YFSETQ. The CDR3: CASSFNTEAFF. In nucleotides, the CDR3 is TGCGCCAGCAGCTTTAACACTGAAGCTTTCTTT. The whole variable domain, remainder taken from reference TRBV5-1 and TRBJ1-1, is KAGVTQTPRYLIKTRGQQVTLSCSPISGHRSVSWYQQTPGQGLQFLFEYFSETQRNKGNFPGRFSGRQFSNSRSEMNVSTLELGDSALYLCASSFNTEAFFGQGTRLTVV.

This chain joins TRBV9 and TRBJ2-2, with unresolved D. Germline CDR1 reads SGDLS; CDR2 reads YYNGEE. CDR3 length: 14 residues. V was pared by 0 bases and J by 6 bases, with 9 bases between. The CDR3 spells CASSVATAAGELFF. The CDR3 coding sequence is TGTGCCAGCAGCGTAGCGACGGCGGCCGGGGAGCTGTTTTTT.

The DNA for the CDR3 is TGTGCCAGCAGTTCCGACTGGACGGTTTCCTACGAGCAGTACTTC. Amino acids: CASSSDWTVSYEQYF. The V gene is TRBV6-5, the J gene TRBJ2-7; D remains unclear. V shed 4 bases and J shed 1 base, with 14 bases lying between them. In germline, CDR1 is MNHEY, CDR2 SVGAGI. The CDR3 has 15 residues.

The chain combines TRBV6-5 with TRBJ1-5, with 7 bases that match TRBD1. Germline V CDR1 and CDR2: MNHEY, SVGAGI. The V segment lost 6 bases and the J segment 3 bases; nucleotides outside the gene matches: 8. The length of the CDR3 is 15 residues. DNA for the CDR3: TGTGCCAGCAGACCGGGACAGATAATCAATCAGCCCCAGCATTTT. Translated: CASRPGQIINQPQHF.

CDR3 bases: TGCGCCAGCAGCCAGAACAGGGAGGAGACCCAGTACTTC. It translates to CASSQNREETQYF. This sequence joins TRBV4-3 and TRBJ2-5; D perhaps matches TRBD1 (6 bases). The CDR3 runs to 13 residues. Trimming stripped 3 bases from V and 5 bases from J, with 10 bases between. CDR1 and CDR2 from the germline V gene are LGHNA and YSLEER.